These T cell receptor beta chains were read from a single sample in a study of a mutant IDH1 vaccine in newly diagnosed glioma. TCRdb keeps only in-frame clones here, not all; method: immunoSEQ multiplex PCR. The repertoire holds 50,000 or so clones, roughly 78% seen once, with 1.8% in the top ten. No antigen has been assigned to these receptors. Specimen: PBMCs, collected from a glioma patient whose treatment included an IDH1 peptide vaccine. Receptor source: a woman aged 40 to 50 with glioma. Both conserved end residues are part of each CDR3. The D gene is left open where the match is weak. The size field is filled for only some rows; it gives once, few, many or a size class.

NA TRBJ1-5 TRBV18 TRBD1 16 CASSPQGAGGDQPQHF TGTGCCAGCTCGCCACAGGGGGCGGGAGGGGATCAGCCCCAGCATTTT
once TRBJ2-1 TRBV10-1 TRBD2 12 CASSYGGSEQFF TGCGCCAGCAGCTACGGGGGGTCTGAGCAGTTCTTC
once TRBJ2-1 TRBV7-9 TRBD2 18 CASSSRPLTSGGGNEQFF TGTGCCAGCAGCTCTAGGCCCCTGACTAGCGGGGGGGGCAATGAGCAGTTCTTC
NA TRBJ2-1 TRBV5-1 NA 15 CASSSAGSSYNEQFF TGCGCCAGCAGCTCGGCAGGGAGCTCCTACAATGAGCAGTTCTTC
NA TRBJ1-6 TRBV5-3 TRBD1 15 CARSLGTGTGTPLHF TGTGCCAGAAGCTTGGGGACAGGGACTGGCACACCCCTCCACTTT
once TRBJ2-3 TRBV30 NA 11 CAWEGPVFQYF TGTGCCTGGGAGGGCCCCGTGTTTCAGTATTTT
NA TRBJ1-6 TRBV5-1 NA 13 CASSLGTDSPLHF TGCGCCAGCAGCTTGGGAACAGATTCACCCCTCCACTTT
NA TRBJ2-7 TRBV19 NA 12 CASSNGLYEQYF TGTGCCAGTAGTAATGGGTTATACGAGCAGTACTTC
NA TRBJ2-7 TRBV19 NA 13 CASSIGRAYEQYF TGTGCCAGTAGTATAGGCAGGGCCTACGAGCAGTACTTC
once TRBJ1-4 TRBV30 TRBD1 16 CAWSVNRGALNEKLFF TGTGCCTGGAGTGTGAACAGGGGAGCACTTAATGAAAAACTGTTTTTT
NA TRBJ1-1 TRBV5-1 NA 15 CASSLEGPGNTEAFF TGCGCCAGCAGCTTGGAAGGTCCTGGGAACACTGAAGCTTTCTTT
NA TRBJ1-1 TRBV14 NA 12 CASSPSRAEAFF TGTGCCAGCAGCCCCTCCCGGGCTGAAGCTTTCTTT
NA TRBJ2-3 TRBV5-1 TRBD2 15 CASSTGGGRTDTQYF TGCGCCAGCAGCACCGGGGGGGGCAGGACAGATACGCAGTATTTT
NA TRBJ1-1 TRBV21-1 NA 11 CASSKNAGHNF TGTGCCAGCAGCAAAAATGCGGGGCACAACTTT
NA TRBJ1-2 TRBV19 NA 13 CASSIQPNYGYTF TGTGCCAGTAGTATACAGCCAAACTATGGCTACACCTTC
NA TRBJ2-2 TRBV6-1 NA 13 CASSERDTGELFF TGTGCCAGCAGTGAAAGGGACACCGGGGAGCTGTTTTTT
NA TRBJ2-1 TRBV30 TRBD2 18 CAFLPGLAAISVYNEQFF TGTGCCTTCCTTCCGGGACTAGCGGCAATTAGCGTATACAATGAGCAGTTCTTC
few TRBJ1-1 TRBV30 NA 13 CAWSGGLGGEAFF TGTGCCTGGAGTGGAGGGTTAGGGGGTGAAGCTTTCTTT
NA TRBJ2-2 TRBV5-1 NA 16 CASSSRLRVDTGELFF TGCGCCAGCAGCTCCCGTCTTCGAGTGGACACCGGGGAGCTGTTTTTT
NA TRBJ1-4 TRBV6-6 NA 16 CASSRPRDIANEKLFF TGTGCCAGCAGTCGACCCCGGGACATCGCAAATGAAAAACTGTTTTTT
NA TRBJ1-6 TRBV7-9 TRBD1 16 CASSLPGQGADSPLHF TGTGCCAGCAGCCTCCCGGGACAGGGGGCTGATTCACCCCTCCACTTT
once TRBJ2-7 TRBV7-7 NA 14 CASSAGVGPYEQYF TGTGCTAGCAGCGCAGGGGTCGGCCCCTACGAGCAGTACTTC
NA TRBJ1-2 TRBV25-1 NA 14 CASSNAGESYGYTF TGTGCCAGCAGTAATGCAGGGGAGAGCTATGGCTACACCTTC
NA TRBJ1-2 TRBV6-5 NA 15 CASSSTGQSLYGYTF TGTGCCAGCAGCTCCACTGGACAGAGCCTCTATGGCTACACCTTC
NA TRBJ2-7 TRBV5-6 NA 13 CASSFPSSYEQYF TGTGCCAGCAGCTTTCCAAGCTCCTACGAGCAGTACTTC
NA TRBJ2-3 TRBV20-1 NA 11 CSAGAADTQYF TGCAGTGCTGGGGCGGCAGATACGCAGTATTTT
NA TRBJ2-5 TRBV10-3 TRBD2 18 CAISVGDQTGTSGETQYF TGTGCCATCAGTGTAGGGGACCAAACCGGGACTAGCGGAGAGACCCAGTACTTC
NA TRBJ1-3 TRBV30 NA 15 CAWSVTGGAGNTIYF TGTGCCTGGAGTGTAACTGGGGGTGCAGGAAACACCATATATTTT
few TRBJ1-1 TRBV30 NA 12 CACQTANTEAFF TGTGCTTGTCAAACAGCGAACACTGAAGCTTTCTTT
NA TRBJ1-4 TRBV27 NA 16 CASSLAGATGNEKLFF TGTGCCAGCAGTCTCGCTGGGGCAACGGGTAATGAAAAACTGTTTTTT
NA TRBJ2-1 TRBV30 NA 15 CAWDGTQSSYNEQFF TGTGCCTGGGACGGGACACAGAGCTCCTACAATGAGCAGTTCTTC
NA TRBJ2-6 TRBV30 NA 14 CASLQASGANVLTF TGTGCCTCTTTACAGGCCTCTGGGGCCAACGTCCTGACTTTC
NA TRBJ1-5 TRBV2 NA 15 CASSGRGRENQPQHF TGTGCCAGCAGTGGCCGGGGCAGGGAGAACCAGCCCCAGCATTTT
once TRBJ2-5 TRBV15 TRBD1 16 CATSRDRTGGRETQYF TGTGCCACCAGCAGAGATAGGACAGGGGGAAGGGAGACCCAGTACTTC
NA TRBJ1-2 TRBV10-3 TRBD1 12 CATTGESYGYTF TGTGCCACCACAGGGGAGAGCTATGGCTACACCTTC
few TRBJ1-5 TRBV7-9 NA 15 CASSLTEGGNQPQHF TGTGCCAGCAGCTTAACAGAGGGGGGAAATCAGCCCCAGCATTTT
NA TRBJ1-1 TRBV12-5 NA 11 CASGGNVEAFF TGTGCTAGTGGGGGAAATGTAGAAGCTTTCTTT
NA TRBJ1-1 TRBV7-9 NA 12 CASSPQGTEAFF TGTGCCAGCAGTCCACAGGGCACTGAAGCTTTCTTT
NA TRBJ1-5 TRBV9 NA 15 CASSVGPGANQPQHF TGTGCCAGCAGCGTAGGTCCAGGGGCAAATCAGCCCCAGCATTTT
NA TRBJ2-7 TRBV13 NA 14 CASSFGDNPPEQYF TGTGCCAGCAGCTTTGGGGACAACCCCCCCGAGCAGTACTTC
NA TRBJ2-7 TRBV7-9 TRBD1 14 CASSRQGRSYEQYF TGTGCCAGCAGCCGACAGGGTCGTTCCTACGAGCAGTACTTC
NA TRBJ2-5 TRBV18 TRBD2 16 CASSPTGTSWEETQYF TGTGCCAGCTCACCCACCGGGACTAGCTGGGAAGAGACCCAGTACTTC
NA TRBJ1-1 TRBV6-5 NA 13 CASSYYGSTEAFF TGTGCCAGCAGTTACTACGGGTCCACTGAAGCTTTCTTT
NA TRBJ2-5 TRBV7-2 TRBD2 15 CASSLEVAGGETQYF TGTGCCAGCAGCTTAGAGGTAGCGGGGGGAGAGACCCAGTACTTC
NA TRBJ1-3 TRBV6-5 NA 15 CASRSDAGGGNTIYF TGTGCCAGCAGATCGGACGCTGGCGGTGGAAACACCATATATTTT